One sample yielded the 3 T cell receptor beta chains listed below, sequenced in a study of read filtering for tumor transcriptome and immune sequencing. The library was built from approximately 400 ng RNA with molecular barcoded adaptors for alpha/delta and beta/gamma chains. TCRdb reprocessed the reads with MiXCR, giving one entry per CDR3 protein. Here the sample spans tens of thousands of distinct CDR3 sequences, roughly 13% being singletons. The sample comprised a population of CD138-negative cells sorted from bone marrow. The origin of the receptors is a donor at least 40 years old with multiple myeloma.

This clonotype has a count of ten or more. This chain joins TRBV27 and TRBJ2-7; D perhaps matches TRBD2 (6 bases). Deletions cut 8 bases from V and 6 bases from J, with 20 bases between. Germline V gene sequence: CDR1 MNHEY, CDR2 SMNVEV (reference sequence). The CDR3 is 14 amino acids. CDR3 amino acids: CASRGGLWRGEQYF. As DNA, the CDR3 is TGTGCCAGCCGTGGCGGGCTGTGGCGGGGCGAGCAGTACTTC.

This clonotype was observed many times. V is TRBV29-1 and J is TRBJ1-5; D is possibly TRBD1 (6 bases). Germline CDR1 reads SQVTM; CDR2 reads ANQGSEA. Trimming took 6 bases from V and 3 from J, leaving 21 bases between them. The CDR3 totals 16 residues. The CDR3 here is CSVILSGDIDNQPQHF. In nucleotides, the CDR3 is TGCAGCGTCATCTTATCAGGGGATATCGACAATCAGCCCCAGCATTTT.

This chain joins TRBV20-1 and TRBJ2-3; 8 bases are shared with TRBD2. Germline CDR1 DFQATT, CDR2 SNEGSKA (reference sequence). After removal of 5 bases from V and 8 bases from J, the junction contained 3 bases not matched to a gene. The length of the CDR3 is 11 residues. CDR3 nucleotides: TGCAGTGCTTATCGGGGGGGTACGCAGTATTTT. As protein: CSAYRGGTQYF.